These T cell receptor beta chains were read from a single sample in a study of control samples from healthy donors and cancer patients. Sequencing used immunoSEQ multiplex PCR; TCRdb keeps in-frame clones, though not all of them. The repertoire holds about 180,000 clones, with about 91% as singletons. Source material: blood. The receptors were sampled from a woman between 40 and 55 years old in good health. Each CDR3 is given with its conserved first and last residue. The D gene is left open where the match is weak. Expanded clones get a size class; other rows say once, few or many, or leave the size out.

TRBJ1-1,-,-,TRBV24-1,CATSDWREGGEAFF,TGTGCCACCAGTGACTGGCGGGAGGGGGGTGAAGCTTTCTTT
TRBJ2-5,-,-,TRBV7-2,CASSPGTAVVETQYF,TGTGCCAGCAGCCCCGGGACGGCCGTTGTGGAGACCCAGTACTTC
TRBJ2-1,-,-,TRBV5-8,CASSPWGNEQFF,TGTGCCAGCAGCCCCTGGGGGAATGAGCAGTTCTTC
TRBJ1-2,-,-,TRBV10-3,CAISLGRGEGGYTF,TGTGCCATCTCACTCGGTCGGGGGGAGGGTGGCTACACCTTC
TRBJ2-5,-,-,TRBV9,CASLGGGPQETQYF,TGTGCCAGCTTAGGTGGGGGGCCCCAAGAGACCCAGTACTTC
TRBJ1-6,-,TRBD1,TRBV2,CASTPQGDNSPLHF,TGTGCCAGCACGCCGCAGGGGGATAATTCACCCCTCCACTTT
TRBJ2-5,-,TRBD1,TRBV15,CATSGKTGTEETQYF,TGTGCCACCAGCGGAAAAACCGGGACAGAAGAGACCCAGTACTTC
TRBJ1-2,-,-,TRBV19,CASSIGPTAYYGYTF,TGTGCCAGTAGTATAGGTCCTACGGCGTACTATGGCTACACCTTC
TRBJ1-5,-,TRBD1,TRBV7-9,CASSLGAGQGGNQPQHF,TGTGCCAGCAGCTTAGGGGCTGGACAGGGAGGGAATCAGCCCCAGCATTTT
TRBJ1-4,-,TRBD1,TRBV27,CASSPRDREITTNEKLFF,TGTGCCAGCAGTCCCCGGGACAGGGAGATCACAACTAATGAAAAACTGTTTTTT
TRBJ1-2,-,-,TRBV15,CATSDSIGGVYGYTF,TGTGCCACCAGCGATTCGATTGGGGGCGTCTATGGCTACACCTTC
TRBJ1-3,-,-,TRBV10-3,CAISLDGNTIYF,TGTGCCATCAGCCTAGACGGAAACACCATATATTTT
TRBJ1-1,-,-,TRBV4-1,CASSPLDEGNTEAFF,TGCGCCAGCAGCCCCTTAGATGAAGGGAACACTGAAGCTTTCTTT
TRBJ1-1,-,TRBD1,TRBV6-1,CASSEAEWDRAHTEAFF,TGTGCCAGCAGTGAAGCGGAGTGGGACAGGGCCCACACTGAAGCTTTCTTT
TRBJ1-1,-,-,TRBV4-2,CASSQGVGMGIAEAFF,TGTGCCAGCAGCCAAGGGGTAGGTATGGGGATCGCTGAAGCTTTCTTT
TRBJ1-2,-,-,TRBV14,CASSQDVLGKGYTF,TGTGCCAGCAGCCAAGATGTGTTGGGGAAAGGCTACACCTTC
TRBJ1-1,-,-,TRBV10-3,CAISESVQNTEAFF,TGTGCCATCAGTGAGTCGGTCCAGAACACTGAAGCTTTCTTT
TRBJ2-7,-,TRBD1,TRBV29-1,CSVLTGADYEQYF,TGCAGCGTTCTGACAGGGGCCGACTACGAGCAGTACTTC
TRBJ2-2,-,-,TRBV7-3,CASSSGRDTGELFF,TGTGCCAGCAGCTCGGGTCGGGACACCGGGGAGCTGTTTTTT
TRBJ2-7,-,-,TRBV5-5,CASSQPGTGSYEQYF,TGTGCCAGCAGCCAGCCCGGGACCGGCTCCTACGAGCAGTACTTC
TRBJ2-2,-,-,TRBV7-8,CASSLISLAGELFF,TGTGCCAGCAGCTTAATTAGCTTGGCCGGGGAGCTGTTTTTT
TRBJ2-7,-,TRBD2,TRBV5-1,CASSLEGGGSYEQYF,TGCGCCAGCAGCTTGGAGGGCGGGGGGTCCTACGAGCAGTACTTC
TRBJ1-4,-,TRBD1,TRBV27,CASSLSWDSNEKLFF,TGTGCCAGCAGTTTATCGTGGGACAGTAATGAAAAACTGTTTTTT
TRBJ2-2,-,-,TRBV9,CASSVGLSTANTGELFF,TGTGCCAGCAGCGTAGGTTTGAGTACGGCGAACACCGGGGAGCTGTTTTTT
TRBJ1-2,once,TRBD1,TRBV25-1,CASSEYRQGADGYTF,TGTGCCAGCAGTGAATACAGGCAGGGGGCGGATGGCTACACCTTC
TRBJ2-3,-,-,TRBV19,CASWAATTDTQYF,TGTGCCAGTTGGGCAGCCACCACAGATACGCAGTATTTT
TRBJ2-7,-,TRBD1,TRBV9,CASSVGVLQGQGTTYEQYF,TGTGCCAGCAGCGTAGGAGTCCTCCAGGGACAGGGGACCACCTACGAGCAGTACTTC
TRBJ1-5,-,-,TRBV19,CASSLQGGQPQHF,TGTGCCAGTAGTTTGCAGGGTGGACAGCCCCAGCATTTT
TRBJ1-1,-,-,TRBV9,CASSAAPVNTEAFF,TGTGCCAGCAGCGCAGCTCCAGTGAACACTGAAGCTTTCTTT
TRBJ2-7,-,TRBD1,TRBV5-6,CASSWETGGYEQYF,TGTGCCAGCAGCTGGGAGACAGGGGGTTACGAGCAGTACTTC
TRBJ2-1,-,-,TRBV27,CASSSRTVRDEQFF,TGTGCCAGCAGTTCCCGGACAGTCCGCGATGAGCAGTTCTTC
TRBJ1-2,few,-,TRBV18,CASSPRDSSSRGYTF,TGTGCCAGCTCACCACGAGACAGCTCTTCCCGGGGCTACACCTTC
TRBJ2-7,-,TRBD2,TRBV2,CASHSGGPYEQYF,TGTGCCAGCCATAGCGGGGGGCCCTACGAGCAGTACTTC
TRBJ2-2,-,TRBD1,TRBV7-9,CASSLGADRGAGELFF,TGTGCCAGCAGCTTAGGCGCGGACAGGGGTGCCGGGGAGCTGTTTTTT
TRBJ1-3,few,-,TRBV6-1,CASSERAGGNTIYF,TGTGCCAGCAGTGAAAGGGCAGGGGGAAACACCATATATTTT
TRBJ1-5,-,-,TRBV25-1,CASTPTTQPQHF,TGTGCCAGCACCCCAACTACCCAGCCCCAGCATTTT
TRBJ1-2,-,-,TRBV4-1,CASSQLGTGLGGYTF,TGCGCCAGCAGCCAACTTGGGACCGGGCTAGGCGGCTACACCTTC
TRBJ1-2,-,-,TRBV7-9,CASSLATSGYTF,TGTGCCAGCAGCTTAGCTACTAGCGGCTACACCTTC
TRBJ2-2,-,-,TRBV5-1,CASGWAGYTGELFF,TGCGCCAGCGGATGGGCGGGTTACACCGGGGAGCTGTTTTTT
TRBJ1-5,-,-,TRBV10-1,CASSDGSTGQPQHF,TGCGCCAGCAGTGACGGGAGTACAGGGCAGCCCCAGCATTTT
TRBJ2-1,-,-,TRBV4-2,CASSQEGLKNEQFF,TGTGCCAGCAGCCAAGAAGGACTAAAAAATGAGCAGTTCTTC
TRBJ2-3,-,TRBD2,TRBV13,CASRGTKRGLPDTQYF,TGTGCCAGCAGGGGGACGAAGCGGGGGCTGCCAGATACGCAGTATTTT
TRBJ2-2,-,-,TRBV7-3,CASSLVRGSGELFF,TGTGCCAGCAGCTTAGTCCGCGGGTCCGGGGAGCTGTTTTTT
TRBJ2-1,-,-,TRBV3-1/TRBV3-2,CASSQGFAVSYNEQFF,TGTGCCAGCAGCCAAGGATTTGCGGTCTCCTACAATGAGCAGTTCTTC